This TCR beta chain was sequenced for a study of shared clonotypes between healthy human individuals. In this sample, this clone turned up once. CDR1 MGHRA and CDR2 YSYEKL come from the germline V gene. The CDR3 spans 15 residues. V was cut by 0 bases and J by 6 bases, with 12 bases left in between. Terminally differentiated effector memory CD45RA+ cells were excluded by CCR7 positive selection of CD45RO-negative cells. Sequencing was performed with immunoSEQ multiplex PCR; in TCRdb, only in-frame clones are kept and a portion is missing. The top ten hold about 1.7% of the sample, which has approximately 2,000,000 clones, just under 95% seen once.

Sequencing used naive CD8+ T cells from PBMCs. V is TRBV4-1 and J is TRBJ1-5; a weak D match, TRBD1 (5 bases). This sequence originates from a young man in good health. Some clones in this sample may be carry-over from other donors' samples. The chain's CDR3 is CASSQDSRGTQPQHF. DNA of the CDR3: TGCGCCAGCAGCCAAGACTCTCGAGGGACTCAGCCCCAGCATTTT.